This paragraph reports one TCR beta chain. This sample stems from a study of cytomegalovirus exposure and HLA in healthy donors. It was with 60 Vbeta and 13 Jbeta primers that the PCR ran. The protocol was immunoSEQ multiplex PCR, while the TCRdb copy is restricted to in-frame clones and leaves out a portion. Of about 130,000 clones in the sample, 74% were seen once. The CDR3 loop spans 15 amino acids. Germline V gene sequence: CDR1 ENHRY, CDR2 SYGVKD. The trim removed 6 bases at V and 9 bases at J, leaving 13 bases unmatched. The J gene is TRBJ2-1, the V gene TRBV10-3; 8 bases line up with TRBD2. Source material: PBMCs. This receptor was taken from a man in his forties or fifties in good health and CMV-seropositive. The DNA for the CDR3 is TGTGCCATCAGCGACCAGGCTAGCGGGTTTCGTGAGCAGTTCTTC. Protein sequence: CAISDQASGFREQFF.